This T cell receptor beta chain was observed in a study of regulatory T cells in long-lasting Graves disease. Both iRepertoire HTBI primers and Arm-PCR of CDR3 regions were used to build the TCR beta libraries. One entry per CDR3 protein results from TCRdb running MiXCR on the multiplex PCR reads. Of over 450,000 distinct CDR3 sequences listed, approximately 21% were seen once; the top ten hold about 7%. The CDR3 consists of 15 residues. V was pared by 6 bases and J by 2 bases, with 9 bases of the junction left unmatched. CDR1 DFQATT and CDR2 SNEGSKA come from the germline V gene (reference sequence). Described time point: persistent/refractory GD, antithyroid drugs over 5 years with positive TRAb. PBMCs were the source of the RNA used for TCR sequencing.

The sample in question was peripheral blood mononuclear cells (PBMCs), obtained when the disease was refractory, from a patient treated with antithyroid drugs. V is TRBV20-1 and J is TRBJ2-7; 11 bases are a match to TRBD1. The TCR comes from a female donor with Graves disease. The CDR3 nucleotides are TGCAGTGCGACCAATCCGGGACAGGGGGCCTACGAGCAGTACTTC. It codes for CSATNPGQGAYEQYF.